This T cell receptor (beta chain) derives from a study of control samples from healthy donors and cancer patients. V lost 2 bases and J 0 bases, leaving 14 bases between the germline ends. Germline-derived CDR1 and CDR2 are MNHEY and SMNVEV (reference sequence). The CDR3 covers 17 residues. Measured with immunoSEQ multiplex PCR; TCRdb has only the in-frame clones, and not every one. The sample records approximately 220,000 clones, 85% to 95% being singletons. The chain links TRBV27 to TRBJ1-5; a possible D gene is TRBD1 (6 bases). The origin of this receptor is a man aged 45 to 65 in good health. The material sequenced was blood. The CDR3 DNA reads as TGTGCCAGCAGTTTAAGGGGGGCAGGATCTAGCAATCAGCCCCAGCATTTT. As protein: CASSLRGAGSSNQPQHF.